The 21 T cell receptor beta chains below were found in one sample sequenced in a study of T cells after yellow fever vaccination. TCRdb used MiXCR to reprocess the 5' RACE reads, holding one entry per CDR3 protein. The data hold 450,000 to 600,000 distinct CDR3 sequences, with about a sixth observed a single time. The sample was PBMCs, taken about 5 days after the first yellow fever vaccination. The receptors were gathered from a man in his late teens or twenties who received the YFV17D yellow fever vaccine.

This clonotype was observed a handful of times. The CDR3 nucleotides are TGCGCCAGCAGCGAAGGAGGGAGCAATCAGCCCCAGCATTTT. This gives the protein CASSEGGSNQPQHF. The chain combines TRBV4-1 with TRBJ1-5; D is undetermined. V was cut by 5 bases and J by 1 base, with 9 bases left in between. Germline CDR1 is MGHRA and CDR2 is YSYEKL. This CDR3 has 14 amino acids.

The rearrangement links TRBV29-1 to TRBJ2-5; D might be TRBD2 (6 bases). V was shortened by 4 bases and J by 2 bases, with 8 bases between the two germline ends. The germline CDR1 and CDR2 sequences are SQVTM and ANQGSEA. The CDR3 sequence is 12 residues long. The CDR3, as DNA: TGCAGCGTTGCGGGACTGCAAGAGACCCAGTACTTC. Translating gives CSVAGLQETQYF.

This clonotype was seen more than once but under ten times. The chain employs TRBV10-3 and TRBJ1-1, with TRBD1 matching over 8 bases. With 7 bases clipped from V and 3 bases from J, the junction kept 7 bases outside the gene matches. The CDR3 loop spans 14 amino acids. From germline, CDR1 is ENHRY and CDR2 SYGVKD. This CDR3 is CAIKYGQGYTEAFF. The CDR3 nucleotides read TGTGCCATCAAGTACGGACAGGGCTACACTGAAGCTTTCTTT.

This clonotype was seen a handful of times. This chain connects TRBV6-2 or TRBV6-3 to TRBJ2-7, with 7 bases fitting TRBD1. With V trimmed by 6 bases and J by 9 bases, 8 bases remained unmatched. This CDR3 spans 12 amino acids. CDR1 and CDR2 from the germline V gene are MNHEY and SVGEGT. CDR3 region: CASSRQGRTQYV. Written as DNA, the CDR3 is TGTGCCAGCAGCAGACAGGGACGAACGCAGTACGTC.

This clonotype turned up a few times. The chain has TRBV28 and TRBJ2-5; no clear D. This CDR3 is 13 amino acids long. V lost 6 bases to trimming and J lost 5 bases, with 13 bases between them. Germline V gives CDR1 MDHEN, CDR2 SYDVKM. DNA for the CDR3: TGTGCCAGCAGGGAAGGCCTCTGGGAGACCCAGTACTTC. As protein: CASREGLWETQYF.

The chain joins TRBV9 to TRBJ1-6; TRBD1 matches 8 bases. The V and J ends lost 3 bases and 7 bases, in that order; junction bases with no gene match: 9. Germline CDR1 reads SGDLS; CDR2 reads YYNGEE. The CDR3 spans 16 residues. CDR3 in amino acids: CASSGDTGGPNSPLHF. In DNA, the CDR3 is TGTGCCAGCAGCGGGGACACAGGGGGTCCCAATTCACCCCTCCACTTT.

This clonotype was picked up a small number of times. CDR3 in amino acids: CSSSRSGVYNEQFF. The CDR3 DNA sequence: TGCAGCTCATCTAGGAGCGGGGTGTACAATGAGCAGTTCTTC. This rearrangement joins TRBV29-1 to TRBJ2-1; TRBD2 matches 7 bases. Germline V lookup: CDR1 SQVTM, CDR2 ANQGSEA. This CDR3 has 14 residues. V shed 8 bases, J shed 4 bases, and the junction held 11 bases outside the gene matches.

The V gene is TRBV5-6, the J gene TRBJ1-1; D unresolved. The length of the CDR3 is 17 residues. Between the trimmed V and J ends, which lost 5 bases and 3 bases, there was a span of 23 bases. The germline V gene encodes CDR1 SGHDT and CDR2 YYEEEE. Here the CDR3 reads CASRPWWASRRDTEAFF. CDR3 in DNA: TGTGCCAGCAGGCCCTGGTGGGCTTCCCGGAGGGACACTGAAGCTTTCTTT.

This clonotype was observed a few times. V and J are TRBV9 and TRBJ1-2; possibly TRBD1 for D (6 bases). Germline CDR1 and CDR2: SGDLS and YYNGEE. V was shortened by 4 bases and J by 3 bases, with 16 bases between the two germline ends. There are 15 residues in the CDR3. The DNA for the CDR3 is TGTGCCAGCAGCCTCACGGGGGGCCAGGACTATGGCTACACCTTC. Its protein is CASSLTGGQDYGYTF. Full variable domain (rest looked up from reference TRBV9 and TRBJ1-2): DSGVTQTPKHLITATGQRVTLRCSPRSGDLSVYWYQQSLDQGLQFLIQYYNGEERAKGNILERFSAQQFPDLHSELNLSSLELGDSALYFCASSLTGGQDYGYTFGSGTRLTVV.

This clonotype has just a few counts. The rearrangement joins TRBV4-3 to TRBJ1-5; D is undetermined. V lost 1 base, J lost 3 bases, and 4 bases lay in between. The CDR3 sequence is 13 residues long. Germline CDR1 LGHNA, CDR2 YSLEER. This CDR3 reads CASSQVANQPQHF. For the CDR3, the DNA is TGCGCCAGCAGCCAAGTTGCCAATCAGCCCCAGCATTTT.

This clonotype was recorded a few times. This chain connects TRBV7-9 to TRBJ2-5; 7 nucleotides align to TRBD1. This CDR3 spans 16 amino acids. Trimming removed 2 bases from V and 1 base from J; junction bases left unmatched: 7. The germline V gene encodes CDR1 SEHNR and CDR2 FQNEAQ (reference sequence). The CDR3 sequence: CASSLYRGRVQETQYF. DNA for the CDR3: TGTGCCAGCAGCTTATACAGGGGTAGGGTCCAAGAGACCCAGTACTTC.

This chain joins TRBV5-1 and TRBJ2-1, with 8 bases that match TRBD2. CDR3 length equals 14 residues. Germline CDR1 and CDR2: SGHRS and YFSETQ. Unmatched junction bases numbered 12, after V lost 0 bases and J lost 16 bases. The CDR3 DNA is TGCGCCAGCAGCTTGGCCGGGGAGCCCCGGGGGGGATTCTTC. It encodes CASSLAGEPRGGFF.

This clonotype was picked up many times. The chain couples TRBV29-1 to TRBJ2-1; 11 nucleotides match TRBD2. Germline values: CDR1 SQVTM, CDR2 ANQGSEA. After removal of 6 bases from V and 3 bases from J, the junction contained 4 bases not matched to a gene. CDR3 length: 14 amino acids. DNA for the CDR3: TGCAGCGTCCATAGCGGGGGGGGCTACAATGAGCAGTTCTTC. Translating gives CSVHSGGGYNEQFF.

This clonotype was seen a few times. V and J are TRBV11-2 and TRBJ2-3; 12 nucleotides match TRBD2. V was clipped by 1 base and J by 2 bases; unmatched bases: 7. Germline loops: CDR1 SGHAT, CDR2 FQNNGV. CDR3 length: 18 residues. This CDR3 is CASSLGVRTSGDTDTQYF. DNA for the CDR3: TGTGCCAGCAGCTTAGGGGTTCGGACTAGCGGGGACACAGATACGCAGTATTTT.

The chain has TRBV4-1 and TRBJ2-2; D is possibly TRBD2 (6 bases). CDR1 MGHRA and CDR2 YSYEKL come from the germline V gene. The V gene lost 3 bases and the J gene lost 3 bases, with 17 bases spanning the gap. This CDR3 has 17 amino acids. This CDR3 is CASSHSPLRGYTGELFF. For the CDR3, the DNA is TGCGCCAGCAGCCATTCCCCCTTGCGGGGTTACACCGGGGAGCTGTTTTTT.

DNA for the CDR3: TGCGCCAGCAGCCAAAACCGGGACACTGAAAAACTGTTTTTT. Protein product: CASSQNRDTEKLFF. The gene calls are TRBV4-3 and TRBJ1-4, with D possibly being TRBD1 (6 bases). Between the trimmed V and J ends, which lost 2 bases and 7 bases, there was a span of 11 bases. The length of the CDR3 is 14 residues. The germline V gene encodes CDR1 LGHNA and CDR2 YSLEER.

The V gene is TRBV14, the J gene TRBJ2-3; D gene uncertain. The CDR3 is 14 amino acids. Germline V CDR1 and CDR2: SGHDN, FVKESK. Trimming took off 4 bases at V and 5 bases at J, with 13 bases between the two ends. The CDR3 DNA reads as TGTGCCAGCAGCCCCCGCCACAGCGAAGATACGCAGTATTTT. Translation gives CASSPRHSEDTQYF.

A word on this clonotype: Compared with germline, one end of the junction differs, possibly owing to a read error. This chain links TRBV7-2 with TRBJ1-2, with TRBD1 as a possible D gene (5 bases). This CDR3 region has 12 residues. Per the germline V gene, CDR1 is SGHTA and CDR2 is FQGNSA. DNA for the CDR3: TGTGCCAGCAGCACCTATGGGACCCCCGACGGGTTC. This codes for CASSTYGTPDGF.

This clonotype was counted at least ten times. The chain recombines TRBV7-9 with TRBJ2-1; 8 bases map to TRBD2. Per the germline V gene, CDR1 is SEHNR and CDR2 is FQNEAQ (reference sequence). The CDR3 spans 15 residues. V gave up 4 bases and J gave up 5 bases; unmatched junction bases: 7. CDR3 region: CASSSTGTRDNEQFF. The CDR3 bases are TGTGCCAGCAGCTCGACCGGGACTAGGGACAATGAGCAGTTCTTC. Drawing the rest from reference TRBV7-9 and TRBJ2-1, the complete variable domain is DTGVSQNPRHKITKRGQNVTFRCDPISEHNRLYWYRQTLGQGPEFLTYFQNEAQLEKSRLLSDRFSAERPKGSFSTLEIQRTEQGDSAMYLCASSSTGTRDNEQFFGPGTRLTVL.

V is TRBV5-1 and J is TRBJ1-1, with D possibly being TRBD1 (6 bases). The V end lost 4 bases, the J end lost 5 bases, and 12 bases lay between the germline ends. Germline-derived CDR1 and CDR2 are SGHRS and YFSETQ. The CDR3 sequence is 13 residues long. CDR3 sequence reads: CASSGTGRTEAFF. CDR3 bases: TGCGCCAGCAGCGGAACAGGGCGGACTGAAGCTTTCTTT.

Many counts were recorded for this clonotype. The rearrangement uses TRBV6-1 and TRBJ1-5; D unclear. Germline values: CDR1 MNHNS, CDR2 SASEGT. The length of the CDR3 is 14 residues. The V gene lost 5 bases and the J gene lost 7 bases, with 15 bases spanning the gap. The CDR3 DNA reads TGTGCCAGCAGTCCCGGACTGGGAGGACAGCCCCAGCATTTT. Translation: CASSPGLGGQPQHF.